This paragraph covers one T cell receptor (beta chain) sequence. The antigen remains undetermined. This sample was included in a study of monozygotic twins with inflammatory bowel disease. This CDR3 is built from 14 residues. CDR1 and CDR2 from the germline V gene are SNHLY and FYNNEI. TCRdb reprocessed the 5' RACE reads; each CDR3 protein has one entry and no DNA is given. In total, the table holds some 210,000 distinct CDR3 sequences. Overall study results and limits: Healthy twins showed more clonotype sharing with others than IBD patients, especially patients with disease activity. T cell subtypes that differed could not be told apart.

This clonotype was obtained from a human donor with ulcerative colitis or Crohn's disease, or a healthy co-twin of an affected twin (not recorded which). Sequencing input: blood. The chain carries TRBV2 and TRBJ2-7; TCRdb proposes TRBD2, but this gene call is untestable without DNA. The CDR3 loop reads CASSREGPNYEQYF.